This T cell receptor beta chain was captured by sequencing in a study of regulatory T cells in long-lasting Graves disease. Trimming cost V 1 base and J 3 bases, with 18 bases left between them. Germline V gene lookup returns CDR1 GTSNPN and CDR2 SVGIG (reference sequence). The CDR3 is made up of 16 amino acids. The time point is: newly diagnosed GD, antithyroid drugs for less than 3 months. PBMC-derived RNA was used for the TCR library. CDR3 regions were amplified by Arm-PCR using iRepertoire HTBI primers to build TCR beta libraries. Via MiXCR, TCRdb re-called the multiplex PCR reads, giving one row per CDR3 protein. The sample holds more than 300,000 distinct CDR3 sequences, around 15% seen once. This clonotype was detected a few times.

The chain is built from TRBV30 and TRBJ2-5, with D possibly being TRBD2 (7 bases). Sequencing was performed on peripheral blood mononuclear cells (PBMCs), taken at new diagnosis, from a patient treated with antithyroid drugs. The sequence derives from a female donor with Graves disease. This CDR3 is CAWSGGGLAGEETQYF. As DNA, the CDR3 is TGTGCCTGGAGTGGGGGGGGGCTGGCGGGAGAAGAGACCCAGTACTTC. The variable domain in full, with the rest retrieved from reference TRBV30 and TRBJ2-5, is SQTIHQWPATLVQPVGSPLSLECTVEGTSNPNLYWYRQAAGRGLQLLFYSVGIGQISSEVPQNLSASRPQDRQFILSSKKLLLSDSGFYLCAWSGGGLAGEETQYFGPGTRLLVL.